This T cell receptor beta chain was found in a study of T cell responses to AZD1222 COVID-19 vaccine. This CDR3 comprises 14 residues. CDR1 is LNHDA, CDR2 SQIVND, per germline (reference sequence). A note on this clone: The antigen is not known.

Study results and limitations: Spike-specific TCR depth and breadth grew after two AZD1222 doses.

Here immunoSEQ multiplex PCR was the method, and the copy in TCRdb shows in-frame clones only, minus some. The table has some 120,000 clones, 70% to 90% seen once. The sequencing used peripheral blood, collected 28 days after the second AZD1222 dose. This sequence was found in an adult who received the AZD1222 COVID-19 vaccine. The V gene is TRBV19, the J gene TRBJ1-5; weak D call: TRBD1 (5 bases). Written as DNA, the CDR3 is TGTGCGAGTGTCGGGCAGGGCCCGAATCAGCCCCAGCATTTT. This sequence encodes CASVGQGPNQPQHF.